This TCR beta chain was found in a study of shared clonotypes between healthy human individuals. Clones were sequenced by immunoSEQ multiplex PCR, and TCRdb holds only the in-frame ones, with some missing. The sample carries 2,500,000 or so clones, over 85% recorded once. Notes on this clone: Antigen unknown.

Study results and caveats: Large depth notwithstanding, sorted-subset sequencing proved incomplete by rarefaction.

The V and J ends lost 6 bases and 0 bases respectively, with 18 bases between them. Germline V gene data show CDR1 as MDHEN and CDR2 as SYDVKM. This CDR3 comprises 17 residues. The chain couples TRBV28 to TRBJ1-5, with D possibly matching TRBD1 (6 bases). The specimen sequenced was naive CD4+ T cells from PBMCs. As for subset: CD45RA+ positively selected. This TCR was recovered from a man aged 18 to 29 in good health. Some clones in this sample may be carry-over from other donors' samples. The CDR3 protein is CASRGLKGGYSNQPQHF. The DNA of the CDR3 is TGTGCCAGCAGGGGACTGAAAGGGGGTTATAGCAATCAGCCCCAGCATTTT.